These 21 T cell receptor beta chains were sequenced from one sample in a study of blood T cell repertoires in COVID-19. Clones were sequenced by immunoSEQ multiplex PCR, and TCRdb holds only the in-frame ones, with some missing. The data hold some 220,000 clones, with 75% to 90% observed a single time. The sample taken for sequencing was PBMCs or T cells enriched from blood (not recorded which). All receptors derive from a woman younger than 35 in a cohort exposed to, infected with or recovered from COVID-19 (not recorded which).

J is TRBJ2-3 and V is TRBV9, with 7 bases identical to TRBD2. This CDR3 contains 16 residues. CDR1 is SGDLS and CDR2 is YYNGEE in the germline V gene. With 1 base clipped from V and 1 base from J, the junction kept 6 bases outside the gene matches. CDR3 residues: CASSVFPSGGTDTQYF. The CDR3 DNA reads as TGTGCCAGCAGCGTATTCCCTAGCGGCGGCACAGATACGCAGTATTTT.

This sequence joins TRBV7-3 and TRBJ2-1, with TRBD2 matching over 7 bases. CDR1 and CDR2 from the germline V gene are SGHTA and FQGTGA. With V trimmed by 1 base and J by 1 base, 1 base remained unmatched. The CDR3 is 15 residues long. Here the CDR3 reads CASSLSGGSYNEQFF. The DNA of the CDR3 is TGTGCCAGCAGCTTAAGCGGGGGATCCTACAATGAGCAGTTCTTC. Supplemented by reference TRBV7-3 and TRBJ2-1, the full variable domain reads GAGVSQTPSNKVTEKGKYVELRCDPISGHTALYWYRQSLGQGPEFLIYFQGTGAADDSGLPNDRFFAVRPEGSVSTLKIQRTERGDSAVYLCASSLSGGSYNEQFFGPGTRLTVL.

The rearrangement uses TRBV5-1 and TRBJ1-3; D call uncertain. Deletions cut 4 bases from V and 0 bases from J, with 17 bases between. This CDR3 region has 17 residues. Germline CDR1 SGHRS, CDR2 YFSETQ. The CDR3 DNA reads as TGCGCCAGCAGCCCCTATATCACGAGGGCCTCTGGAAACACCATATATTTT. Amino acids: CASSPYITRASGNTIYF.

This clone was recorded once. The chain has TRBV5-1 and TRBJ2-7, with 13 bases lining up with TRBD2. The germline V gene has CDR1 SGHRS and CDR2 YFSETQ. Trimming removed 6 bases from V and 7 bases from J; junction bases left unmatched: 13. This CDR3 contains 16 residues. The CDR3 bases are TGCGCCAGCAACCTCTTCGGACTAGCGGGAGATATGGAGCAGTACTTC. Translated: CASNLFGLAGDMEQYF.

The rearrangement links TRBV7-9 to TRBJ1-2; D might be TRBD1 (6 bases). Trimming pared 2 bases from V and 0 bases from J, leaving 10 bases between. CDR1 and CDR2 (germline): SEHNR, FQNEAQ (reference sequence). The length of the CDR3 is 15 residues. CDR3 DNA: TGTGCCAGCAGCTTACAGGGGCCCTCTAACTATGGCTACACCTTC. Protein sequence: CASSLQGPSNYGYTF.

This clone was counted only a few times. The V call is TRBV11-2, the J call TRBJ1-2; no reliable D call. CDR1 SGHAT and CDR2 FQNNGV come from the germline V gene. The V end was cut by 1 base, the J end by 2 bases, with 11 bases between. CDR3 size: 15 residues. As DNA, the CDR3 is TGTGCCAGCAGCTTAGCGGCAGGCCGAAACTATGGCTACACCTTC. It yields the protein CASSLAAGRNYGYTF.

This sequence joins TRBV24-1 and TRBJ1-1; D gene uncertain. This CDR3 comprises 12 residues. The germline V and J ends were trimmed by 11 bases and 0 bases, with 9 bases remaining between them. From germline, CDR1 is KGHDR and CDR2 SFDVKD. The CDR3: CAMIYMNTEAFF. CDR3 nucleotides: TGTGCCATGATATACATGAACACTGAAGCTTTCTTT.

The J gene is TRBJ1-5, the V gene TRBV10-1; the D gene is possibly TRBD1 (6 bases). The CDR3 spans 15 residues. Trimming pared 3 bases from V and 4 bases from J, leaving 13 bases between. CDR1 is WNHNN and CDR2 is SYGVQD in the germline V gene (reference sequence). The CDR3 sequence is CASSDGQRGNQPQHF. As DNA, the CDR3 is TGCGCCAGCAGTGATGGGCAGAGGGGGAATCAGCCCCAGCATTTT.

This chain connects TRBV7-3 to TRBJ2-3; 14 bases line up with TRBD2. The CDR3 extends over 17 amino acids. V shed 5 bases, J shed 6 bases, and the junction held 10 bases outside the gene matches. Germline V lookup: CDR1 SGHTA, CDR2 FQGTGA. DNA of the CDR3: TGTGCCAGCAGCCCGGGGACTAGCGGGGGAGTGGTGGATACGCAGTATTTT. This codes for CASSPGTSGGVVDTQYF.

J is TRBJ1-4 and V is TRBV19; D uncertain. CDR1 is LNHDA, CDR2 SQIVND, per germline (reference sequence). The CDR3 is 15 amino acids. The V gene lost 3 bases and the J gene lost 7 bases, with 15 bases spanning the gap. CDR3 sequence (DNA): TGTGCCAGTAGTATTGAGGAGCTCGACGGTGAAAAACTGTTTTTT. Residues: CASSIEELDGEKLFF. Full variable domain (outside the CDR3, taken from reference TRBV19 and TRBJ1-4): DGGITQSPKYLFRKEGQNVTLSCEQNLNHDAMYWYRQDPGQGLRLIYYSQIVNDFQKGDIAEGYSVSREKKESFPLTVTSAQKNPTAFYLCASSIEELDGEKLFFGSGTQLSVL.

The chain combines TRBV12-3 or TRBV12-4 with TRBJ2-2; 8 nucleotides agree with TRBD1. CDR3 length: 13 amino acids. V trimming: 7 bases; J trimming: 5 bases; junction bases outside the gene matches: 3. DNA of the CDR3: TGTGCCAGCACCTACAGGGGGACCGGGGAGCTGTTTTTT. Its translation: CASTYRGTGELFF.

The J gene is TRBJ1-1, the V gene TRBV28; D may be TRBD1 (6 bases). Deletions cut 4 bases from V and 7 bases from J, with 16 bases between. Germline V gives CDR1 MDHEN, CDR2 SYDVKM. The CDR3 is 14 residues long. In DNA form, the CDR3 reads TGTGCCAGCAGTTACACGGACAGCCTCCTTGAAGCTTTCTTT. Translating gives CASSYTDSLLEAFF.

This clone was detected a few times. This sequence joins TRBV7-9 and TRBJ1-1; D may be TRBD1 (5 bases). The germline gives CDR1 SEHNR, CDR2 FQNEAQ (reference sequence). CDR3 length: 14 residues. V was pared by 3 bases and J by 3 bases, with 11 bases between. The CDR3 nucleotides are TGTGCCAGCAGCTTTGTACAGGCGGACACTGAAGCTTTCTTT. As protein: CASSFVQADTEAFF.

This chain connects TRBV5-1 to TRBJ1-2; 11 bases are a match to TRBD1. Germline V gene sequence: CDR1 SGHRS, CDR2 YFSETQ. With V trimmed by 6 bases and J by 3 bases, 13 bases remained unmatched. There are 17 residues in the CDR3. CDR3 region: CASTKRTGGSRDYGYTF. DNA for the CDR3: TGCGCCAGCACGAAACGGACAGGGGGCAGTAGGGACTATGGCTACACCTTC. The full variable domain, in which reference TRBV5-1 and TRBJ1-2 provide the parts outside the CDR3, is KAGVTQTPRYLIKTRGQQVTLSCSPISGHRSVSWYQQTPGQGLQFLFEYFSETQRNKGNFPGRFSGRQFSNSRSEMNVSTLELGDSALYLCASTKRTGGSRDYGYTFGSGTRLTVV.

This clone was counted once. The rearrangement joins TRBV7-9 to TRBJ1-2; 8 bases map to TRBD1. The CDR3 runs 15 residues. Germline V gene sequence: CDR1 SEHNR, CDR2 FQNEAQ (reference sequence). J was trimmed by 4 bases and V by 4 bases; bases with no gene match: 8. The CDR3 region is CASSSQGAVGYGYTF. CDR3 nucleotide sequence: TGTGCCAGCAGCTCCCAGGGGGCAGTAGGCTATGGCTACACCTTC.

This chain joins TRBV27 and TRBJ1-6; D remains unclear. Germline V gene data show CDR1 as MNHEY and CDR2 as SMNVEV (reference sequence). CDR3 length equals 13 residues. With 3 bases removed from V and 3 bases from J, the gap between germline ends came to 3 bases. As DNA, the CDR3 is TGTGCCAGCAGTTTCAGCTATAATTCACCCCTCCACTTT. It codes for CASSFSYNSPLHF.

The V and J genes are TRBV29-1 and TRBJ1-1; TRBD1 matches 7 bases. V shed 5 bases, J shed 3 bases, and the junction held 9 bases outside the gene matches. The CDR3 spans 14 residues. The germline V gene encodes CDR1 SQVTM and CDR2 ANQGSEA. The CDR3 DNA follows: TGCAGCGTTCCCGCGGGACAGTCACACACTGAAGCTTTCTTT. This sequence encodes CSVPAGQSHTEAFF. Filled out from reference TRBV29-1 and TRBJ1-1, the complete variable domain reads SAVISQKPSRDICQRGTSLTIQCQVDSQVTMMFWYRQQPGQSLTLIATANQGSEATYESGFVIDKFPISRPNLTFSTLTVSNMSPEDSSIYLCSVPAGQSHTEAFFGQGTRLTVV.

The DNA of the CDR3 is TGCGCCAGCAGCCAAGACACGGGGAGGTGGACCGGGGAGCTGTTTTTT. Protein: CASSQDTGRWTGELFF. The chain has TRBV4-1 and TRBJ2-2; maybe TRBD2 (6 bases). CDR1 MGHRA and CDR2 YSYEKL come from the germline V gene. This CDR3 contains 16 residues. Trimming left V 0 bases short and J 5 bases short, with 13 bases between.

This chain connects TRBV2 to TRBJ2-1; TRBD1 matches 7 bases. V was clipped by 7 bases and J by 0 bases; unmatched bases: 3. Germline V CDR1 and CDR2: SNHLY, FYNNEI. The CDR3 is made up of 14 amino acids. CDR3 amino acids: CASTRDSSYNEQFF. CDR3 coding DNA: TGTGCCAGCACCCGGGACAGCTCCTACAATGAGCAGTTCTTC.

The chain employs TRBV2 and TRBJ2-7; possible D gene TRBD1, 5 bases. Germline lookup yields CDR1 SNHLY and CDR2 FYNNEI. There are 13 residues in the CDR3. V lost 2 bases to trimming and J lost 5 bases, with 10 bases between them. The CDR3 DNA sequence: TGTGCCAGCAGTGAAAAAGGACACCACGAGCAGTACTTC. It is translated as CASSEKGHHEQYF.

The chain is built from TRBV16 and TRBJ2-7; D is ambiguous. The CDR3 covers 12 residues. V lost 2 bases and J 3 bases, leaving 5 bases between the germline ends. Germline V lookup: CDR1 KGHSY, CDR2 FQNENV. CDR3 residues: CASSQVLYEQYF. CDR3 nucleotide sequence: TGTGCCAGCAGCCAAGTTCTCTACGAGCAGTACTTC.